These 13 T cell receptor beta chains share one sample of origin, sequenced in a study of T cells in Graves' hyperthyroidism and ophthalmopathy. The TCR beta CDR3 regions underwent amplification using RNA transcripts as the source. First-round RT-PCR with HTBI primers amplified the TCR CDR3 region. TCRdb reanalysed the multiplex PCR reads using MiXCR and keeps one entry per CDR3 protein. The table shows almost 600,000 distinct CDR3 sequences, with roughly 13% occurring only once. Sequences were obtained from blood. These receptors were collected from a woman under 40 with Graves' hyperthyroidism that later progressed to Graves' ophthalmopathy.

This clonotype showed up many times. The chain joins TRBV2 to TRBJ2-7; no reliable D call. The CDR3 is made up of 15 amino acids. Trimming pared 6 bases from V and 2 bases from J, leaving 17 bases between. CDR1 and CDR2 (germline): SNHLY, FYNNEI. In nucleotides, the CDR3 is TGTGCCAGCAGCGACCCCTCGGCAGCAACCTACGAGCAGTACTTC. Protein: CASSDPSAATYEQYF.

This chain joins TRBV6-4 and TRBJ2-1; 13 positions match TRBD2. The CDR3 has 15 amino acids. Germline V gene sequence: CDR1 MRHNA, CDR2 SNTAGT. The V gene end was trimmed by 4 bases and the J gene end by 7 bases; junction bases not matched to a gene: 4. The CDR3 region is CASSGGGLAGNEQFF. In DNA, the CDR3 is TGTGCCAGCAGTGGAGGGGGACTAGCGGGGAATGAGCAGTTCTTC.

The gene calls are TRBV6-5 and TRBJ1-5; TRBD1 is a possible D gene (5 bases). Germline assignment: CDR1 MNHEY and CDR2 SVGAGI. Trimming took 0 bases from V and 11 from J, leaving 8 bases between them. The CDR3 spans 12 residues. This CDR3 is CASSYSRGAQHF. The CDR3 coding sequence is TGTGCCAGCAGTTACTCGAGAGGGGCCCAGCATTTT.

In this sample, this clonotype turned up many times. The chain employs TRBV19 and TRBJ2-1, with 10 bases lining up with TRBD1. Germline V gene data show CDR1 as LNHDA and CDR2 as SQIVND (reference sequence). The CDR3 extends over 13 amino acids. J gave up 8 bases and V 7 bases, and 5 bases lay outside the gene matches. In nucleotides, the CDR3 is TGTGCCAGTATACCGACAGGGGGCGATGAGCAGTTCTTC. Translating gives CASIPTGGDEQFF.

This clonotype has at least ten counts. The chain combines TRBV29-1 with TRBJ2-5, with a weak D call TRBD2 (6 bases). The CDR3 covers 12 residues. Germline lookup yields CDR1 SQVTM and CDR2 ANQGSEA. Trimming shortened V by 6 bases and J by 1 base, and 9 bases separated the two germline ends. Written as DNA, the CDR3 is TGCAGCGTCGTGACTAGCCAAGAGACCCAGTACTTC. Residues: CSVVTSQETQYF.

This clonotype was observed at least ten times. The CDR3 region is CASSSPGTGYYEQYF. In nucleotides, the CDR3 is TGTGCCAGCAGTTCACCCGGGACGGGTTACTACGAGCAGTACTTC. V and J are TRBV12-3 or TRBV12-4 and TRBJ2-7, with D possibly being TRBD1 or TRBD2 (5 bases each). The CDR3 is 15 amino acids. Trimming shortened V by 4 bases and J by 3 bases, and 16 bases separated the two germline ends.

This clonotype was observed a single time. This sequence joins TRBV7-6 and TRBJ2-2; D is possibly TRBD1 (7 bases). Germline V CDR1 and CDR2: SGHVS, FNYEAQ. The CDR3 loop spans 16 amino acids. V lost 4 bases, J lost 6 bases, and 18 bases lay in between. As DNA, the CDR3 is TGTGCCAGCAGCTCCCCGCCGGAGGGGGCTTCCGGGGAGCTGTTTTTT. Translation gives CASSSPPEGASGELFF.

There are many counts of this clonotype. The chain links TRBV2 to TRBJ2-1, with 8 bases lining up with TRBD2. Germline CDR1 is SNHLY and CDR2 is FYNNEI. CDR3 length: 13 amino acids. In DNA form, the CDR3 reads TGTGCGGCAGGCAGCGGGAGCTACAATGAGCAGTTCTTC. The encoded protein is CAAGSGSYNEQFF.

This clonotype was counted a few times. The chain combines TRBV20-1 with TRBJ1-1; D remains ambiguous. This CDR3 region has 15 residues. Deletions cut 3 bases from V and 0 bases from J, with 14 bases between. Germline loops: CDR1 DFQATT, CDR2 SNEGSKA (reference sequence). The CDR3 DNA reads as TGCAGTGCTAGGGGTGGATCGATTCTGAACACTGAAGCTTTCTTT. The encoded protein is CSARGGSILNTEAFF.

This clonotype was recorded many times. The rearrangement uses TRBV20-1 and TRBJ1-1; D gene unclear. Germline V gives CDR1 DFQATT, CDR2 SNEGSKA (reference sequence). The CDR3 has 12 amino acids. Deletions cut 6 bases from V and 4 bases from J, with 12 bases between. The CDR3 loop reads CSARPPGTEAFF. In DNA form, the CDR3 reads TGCAGTGCCCGTCCCCCGGGCACTGAAGCTTTCTTT.

This clonotype was observed many times. The V call is TRBV7-9, the J call TRBJ2-7, with unresolved D. V dropped 5 bases and J dropped 2 bases, with 13 bases sitting between them. CDR3 length: 14 residues. The germline CDR1 and CDR2 sequences are SEHNR and FQNEAQ (reference sequence). CDR3: CASSLTPQTYEQYF. DNA of the CDR3: TGTGCCAGCAGCCTGACCCCCCAGACCTACGAGCAGTACTTC.

The sample holds many counts of this clonotype. The chain carries TRBV24-1 and TRBJ1-1; no firm D call. Trimming stripped 3 bases from V and 3 bases from J, with 7 bases between. The CDR3 spans 13 residues. The germline gives CDR1 KGHDR, CDR2 SFDVKD. The DNA of the CDR3 is TGTGCCACCAGTGATCCCCCGGACACTGAAGCTTTCTTT. Its translation: CATSDPPDTEAFF.

This clonotype was seen only a few times. This chain connects TRBV7-9 to TRBJ2-7, with D tentatively TRBD2 (6 bases). The CDR3 contains 13 residues. The germline V gene has CDR1 SEHNR and CDR2 FQNEAQ (reference sequence). The germline V and J ends were trimmed by 4 bases and 7 bases, with 14 bases remaining between them. CDR3 loop: CASSSWGVGEQYF. DNA of the CDR3: TGTGCCAGCAGCTCCTGGGGGGTTGGAGAGCAGTACTTC.